Each of the 30 T cell receptor beta chains below was sequenced from the same sample in a study of T cells after posttransplantation cyclophosphamide. Assay: immunoSEQ multiplex PCR; the TCRdb copy retains only in-frame clones and omits some. The data list over 20,000 clones, none observed once; 1.5% falls to the top ten. The source material was PBMCs. The source of these receptors is a man in his fifties in good health, CMV-negative, and a related stem cell transplant donor.

The table lists this clone with many counts. This chain links TRBV5-1 with TRBJ2-7; D might be TRBD2 (5 bases). There are 15 residues in the CDR3. The V gene's germline CDR1 is SGHRS and CDR2 YFSETQ. V gave up 3 bases and J gave up 4 bases, with 17 bases separating them. The CDR3 sequence is CASSWKTDPGYEQYF. The CDR3 DNA reads TGCGCCAGCAGCTGGAAAACAGACCCGGGGTACGAGCAGTACTTC.

The sample holds many counts of this clone. The chain employs TRBV5-1 and TRBJ2-5, with 9 positions matching TRBD1. Germline CDR1 and CDR2: SGHRS and YFSETQ. V trimming: 3 bases; J trimming: 2 bases; junction bases outside the gene matches: 5. The CDR3 is 15 amino acids. CDR3 in DNA: TGCGCCAGCAGCTGGAGCGGGACAGGGCAAGAGACCCAGTACTTC. Translating gives CASSWSGTGQETQYF.

This clone appeared many times. The rearrangement links TRBV5-4 to TRBJ2-7; 8 nucleotides agree with TRBD2. The germline V gene encodes CDR1 SGHNT and CDR2 YYREEE (reference sequence). The CDR3 loop spans 16 amino acids. Trimming cost V 0 bases and J 6 bases; bases outside gene matches: 11. CDR3 DNA: TGTGCCAGCAGCTTGGAGCTTAGCGGGACGCGGGGCGAGCAGTACTTC. It translates to CASSLELSGTRGEQYF.

This clone was counted many times. V and J are TRBV4-1 and TRBJ1-5; 9 bases fit TRBD1. V dropped 0 bases and J dropped 4; count of bases not matched to a gene: 13. CDR1 and CDR2 from the germline V gene are MGHRA and YSYEKL. This CDR3 contains 19 residues. The CDR3 nucleotides are TGCGCCAGCAGCCAAGATTCCTTCGGGACAGGGAAGAAGAATCAGCCCCAGCATTTT. Encoded protein: CASSQDSFGTGKKNQPQHF.

This clone was recorded many times. The CDR3 DNA sequence: TGTGCCAGCAGTTTCCGGAATGAAAAACTGTTTTTT. This sequence encodes CASSFRNEKLFF. The V and J genes are TRBV28 and TRBJ1-4; D is unclear. Trimming took 3 bases from V and 5 from J, leaving 4 bases between them. This CDR3 is built from 12 residues. Germline V gives CDR1 MDHEN, CDR2 SYDVKM. The variable domain in full, completed from reference TRBV28 and TRBJ1-4, reads DVKVTQSSRYLVKRTGEKVFLECVQDMDHENMFWYRQDPGLGLRLIYFSYDVKMKEKGDIPEGYSVSREKKERFSLILESASTNQTSMYLCASSFRNEKLFFGSGTQLSVL.

At least ten counts were recorded for this clone. The chain uses TRBV12-5 and TRBJ2-5, with D possibly being TRBD2 (6 bases). Germline loops: CDR1 LGHNT, CDR2 FRNRAP. The CDR3 runs to 17 residues. The V gene lost 1 base and the J gene lost 5 bases, with 20 bases spanning the gap. The CDR3 nucleotides are TGTGCTAGTGGTTTGGCCCAATTTGCGGGGCCGCGGGAGACCCAGTACTTC. Its protein product is CASGLAQFAGPRETQYF.

This clone has a count of ten or more. DNA of the CDR3: TGTGCCAGCAGCTTAACGTTCGGACAGCTGAACACTGAAGCTTTCTTT. Its protein product is CASSLTFGQLNTEAFF. The V and J genes are TRBV7-3 and TRBJ1-1; D is possibly TRBD1 (6 bases). Germline assignment: CDR1 SGHTA and CDR2 FQGTGA. This CDR3 region has 16 residues. Trimming removed 0 bases at V and 0 bases at J, with 11 bases between.

This clone was recorded at least ten times. This CDR3 is also generated by other DNA sequences in the sample. The rearrangement uses TRBV18 and TRBJ1-6, with D perhaps TRBD1 (5 bases). V was cut by 6 bases and J by 5 bases, with 14 bases left in between. Germline CDR1 KGHSH, CDR2 LQKENI. This CDR3 contains 15 residues. The CDR3 DNA reads TGTGCCAGCTCCCCGCGGGGGGAGAATAATTCACCCCTCCACTTT. Amino acid sequence: CASSPRGENNSPLHF.

This clone showed up many times. The rearrangement links TRBV19 to TRBJ2-7; 9 bases are shared with TRBD2. Germline V gene lookup returns CDR1 LNHDA and CDR2 SQIVND (reference sequence). The CDR3 is made up of 18 amino acids. V dropped 0 bases and J dropped 2; count of bases not matched to a gene: 11. The CDR3 nucleotides read TGTGCCAGTAGTATAGAGGTGGCTAGCGGGGACAGAGCCTACGAGCAGTACTTC. It codes for CASSIEVASGDRAYEQYF.

This clone appeared many times. The V call is TRBV4-1, the J call TRBJ2-7, with TRBD2 as a possible D gene (6 bases). V was trimmed by 2 bases and J by 0 bases, leaving 14 bases between them. Germline V lookup: CDR1 MGHRA, CDR2 YSYEKL. The CDR3 extends over 16 amino acids. This chain's CDR3 is CASSQRERASSYEQYF. CDR3 DNA sequence: TGCGCCAGCAGCCAACGAGAGCGGGCTAGCTCCTACGAGCAGTACTTC.

This clone was detected ten times or more. The chain combines TRBV28 with TRBJ2-2; 8 bases are a match to TRBD1. Per germline, CDR1 MDHEN and CDR2 SYDVKM. CDR3 length equals 15 residues. J lost 8 bases, V lost 5 bases, and 10 bases had no gene match. The CDR3 protein is CASSPQTGAGGELFF. The CDR3 DNA sequence: TGTGCCAGCAGTCCCCAGACAGGGGCAGGTGGGGAGCTGTTTTTT.

This clone was counted many times. The chain links TRBV2 to TRBJ1-2, with a weak D call TRBD1 (5 bases). The V end lost 1 base, the J end lost 4 bases, and 10 bases lay between the germline ends. CDR1 is SNHLY and CDR2 is FYNNEI in the germline V gene. The CDR3 totals 14 residues. In DNA form, the CDR3 reads TGTGCCAGCAGTGAAGTAGGGGCCCCCTATGGCTACACCTTC. Translation: CASSEVGAPYGYTF.

This clone was counted many times. The genes are TRBV7-9 and TRBJ2-1; 10 bases map to TRBD2. The germline gives CDR1 SEHNR, CDR2 FQNEAQ (reference sequence). V shed 2 bases, J shed 8 bases, and the junction held 6 bases outside the gene matches. The CDR3 length is 15 residues. CDR3 nucleotide sequence: TGTGCCAGCAGCTTATTGGGGACTAGCGACCATGAGCAGTTCTTC. Its translation: CASSLLGTSDHEQFF.

There are many counts of this clone. CDR3 sequence reads: CASSLEGQGPYEQYF. The CDR3 DNA is TGCGCCAGCAGCTTGGAGGGACAGGGCCCCTACGAGCAGTACTTC. The rearrangement joins TRBV5-1 to TRBJ2-7; 9 bases match TRBD1. The CDR3 runs 15 residues. V dropped 0 bases and J dropped 2; count of bases not matched to a gene: 3. CDR1 is SGHRS, CDR2 YFSETQ, per germline. Drawing the rest from reference TRBV5-1 and TRBJ2-7, the complete variable domain is KAGVTQTPRYLIKTRGQQVTLSCSPISGHRSVSWYQQTPGQGLQFLFEYFSETQRNKGNFPGRFSGRQFSNSRSEMNVSTLELGDSALYLCASSLEGQGPYEQYFGPGTRLTVT.

This clone was observed many times. This chain links TRBV28 with TRBJ2-4; the match to TRBD2 covers 9 bases. Germline values: CDR1 MDHEN, CDR2 SYDVKM. V lost 7 bases and J lost 6; bases outside the gene matches: 16. The CDR3 has 17 residues. Here the CDR3 DNA reads TGTGCCAGCACCCCGGCTAGCGGGGTGACTGGTGGAAACATTCAGTACTTC. It encodes CASTPASGVTGGNIQYF.

This clone was seen repeatedly, ten times or more. V gene TRBV5-4 combines with J gene TRBJ2-3, with 11 bases identical to TRBD2. The V gene's germline CDR1 is SGHNT and CDR2 YYREEE (reference sequence). CDR3 length: 15 residues. V gave up 4 bases and J gave up 2 bases; unmatched junction bases: 3. The CDR3 DNA sequence: TGTGCCAGCAGCACGACTAGCGGGATCACAGATACGCAGTATTTT. It translates to CASSTTSGITDTQYF.

This clone has at least ten counts. V usage is TRBV29-1 and J usage is TRBJ2-7; 7 bases agree with TRBD1. This CDR3 comprises 15 residues. Germline-derived CDR1 and CDR2 are SQVTM and ANQGSEA. The V and J ends lost 0 bases and 0 bases, in that order; junction bases with no gene match: 5. The CDR3 is CSVEDGQGVSYEQYF. The CDR3 DNA sequence: TGCAGCGTTGAAGACGGGCAGGGGGTCTCCTACGAGCAGTACTTC.

The chain links TRBV5-1 to TRBJ2-5, with 8 bases identical to TRBD1. TRBJ2-7 matches the DNA end more closely, so the J call is doubtful. CDR1 SGHRS and CDR2 YFSETQ come from the germline V gene. The length of the CDR3 is 13 residues. The CDR3 loop reads CASNLQGEYEQYF. For the CDR3, the DNA is TGCGCCAGCAACTTACAGGGGGAGTACGAGCAGTACTTC.

The sample holds many counts of this clone. The rearrangement links TRBV30 to TRBJ2-6, with D perhaps matching TRBD1 (6 bases). The CDR3 sequence is 14 residues long. CDR1 is GTSNPN, CDR2 SVGIG, per germline (reference sequence). Trimming removed 2 bases from V and 1 base from J, with 6 bases in between. CDR3 sequence (DNA): TGTGCCTGGAGTAGGGGGTCTGGGGCCAACGTCCTGACTTTC. Translation gives CAWSRGSGANVLTF.

This clone was seen many times. This rearrangement joins TRBV7-2 to TRBJ2-1, with D uncertain. Trimming left V 2 bases short and J 0 bases short, with 14 bases between. CDR3 length equals 17 residues. The germline CDR1 and CDR2 sequences are SGHTA and FQGNSA. The CDR3 loop reads CASSLLRSVYSYNEQFF. CDR3 nucleotides: TGTGCCAGCAGCTTACTCCGATCAGTATACTCCTACAATGAGCAGTTCTTC. The variable domain in full, with the rest retrieved from reference TRBV7-2 and TRBJ2-1, is GAGVSQSPSNKVTEKGKDVELRCDPISGHTALYWYRQSLGQGLEFLIYFQGNSAPDKSGLPSDRFSAERTGGSVSTLTIQRTQQEDSAVYLCASSLLRSVYSYNEQFFGPGTRLTVL.

This clone occurred many times. V and J are TRBV7-9 and TRBJ2-3; 8 positions agree with TRBD2. The J segment lost 2 bases and the V segment lost 4 bases, leaving 2 bases of the junction unmatched. The length of the CDR3 is 14 residues. Germline V lookup: CDR1 SEHNR, CDR2 FQNEAQ (reference sequence). CDR3 DNA sequence: TGTGCCAGCAGCTCAGCGGGGGCCACAGATACGCAGTATTTT. Residues: CASSSAGATDTQYF.

This clone has at least ten counts. The chain recombines TRBV2 with TRBJ2-7; 9 bases fit TRBD2. CDR3 length: 14 residues. The germline CDR1 and CDR2 sequences are SNHLY and FYNNEI. J gave up 7 bases and V 2 bases, and 6 bases lay outside the gene matches. CDR3 protein: CASSERLAVKEQYF. CDR3 nucleotides: TGTGCCAGCAGTGAAAGACTAGCGGTTAAGGAGCAGTACTTC.

This clone showed up many times. The chain uses TRBV27 and TRBJ1-2; D is perhaps TRBD1 (6 bases). V shed 6 bases and J shed 6 bases, with 8 bases lying between them. The CDR3 consists of 11 residues. Germline-derived CDR1 and CDR2 are MNHEY and SMNVEV (reference sequence). The CDR3 bases are TGTGCCAGCAGACAGGGTCATGGCTACACCTTC. Its protein is CASRQGHGYTF.

This clone was detected ten times or more. V and J are TRBV4-1 and TRBJ2-5; TRBD1 aligns across 7 bases. After removal of 3 bases from V and 1 base from J, the junction contained 11 bases not matched to a gene. This CDR3 has 17 residues. Germline-derived CDR1 and CDR2 are MGHRA and YSYEKL. The CDR3 region is CASSQGPGGTRQETQYF. CDR3 DNA sequence: TGCGCCAGCAGCCAGGGGCCAGGGGGTACCCGCCAAGAGACCCAGTACTTC.

This clone was seen ten or more times. The rearrangement uses TRBV9 and TRBJ2-4; TRBD1 matches at 7 bases. Germline CDR1 reads SGDLS; CDR2 reads YYNGEE. V shed 3 bases and J 0 bases; nucleotides not matched to a gene: 3. The CDR3 runs 15 residues. As DNA, the CDR3 is TGTGCCAGCAGCGGCAGGGACAGAGCCAAAAACATTCAGTACTTC. It encodes CASSGRDRAKNIQYF. Filled out from reference TRBV9 and TRBJ2-4, the complete variable domain reads DSGVTQTPKHLITATGQRVTLRCSPRSGDLSVYWYQQSLDQGLQFLIQYYNGEERAKGNILERFSAQQFPDLHSELNLSSLELGDSALYFCASSGRDRAKNIQYFGAGTRLSVL.

This clone has at least ten counts. As DNA, the CDR3 is TGTGCCAGCAGCTTAGACTCCAGGGGAAAACTGTTTTTT. Amino acids: CASSLDSRGKLFF. This sequence joins TRBV7-6 and TRBJ1-4; D is possibly TRBD1 (6 bases). The germline V gene encodes CDR1 SGHVS and CDR2 FNYEAQ. V lost 1 base, J lost 10 bases, and 10 bases lay in between. The CDR3 has 13 amino acids.

This clone came up many times. The rearrangement uses TRBV11-3 and TRBJ2-2; D is perhaps TRBD1 (5 bases). The CDR3 runs to 16 residues. CDR1 and CDR2 (germline): SGHNT, YENEEA. V was trimmed by 4 bases and J by 0 bases, leaving 12 bases between them. The CDR3 is CASSSRVDANTGELFF. The CDR3 DNA reads as TGTGCCAGCAGCTCCAGGGTAGACGCGAACACCGGGGAGCTGTTTTTT.

As for this clone: A much larger clone sits a single nucleotide away, making a read error possible. The DNA of the CDR3 is TGTGCCAGTAAAACTAACGTAGCAGATACGCAGTATTTT. This encodes CASKTNVADTQYF. V gene TRBV19 combines with J gene TRBJ2-3, with D uncertain. CDR3 size: 13 residues. The germline V and J ends were trimmed by 7 bases and 4 bases, with 12 bases remaining between them. The germline V gene encodes CDR1 LNHDA and CDR2 SQIVND (reference sequence).

This clone was observed at least ten times. The gene calls are TRBV19 and TRBJ2-2; TRBD2 agrees at 7 bases. V shed 3 bases, J shed 5 bases, and the junction held 6 bases outside the gene matches. The germline CDR1 and CDR2 sequences are LNHDA and SQIVND (reference sequence). The length of the CDR3 is 15 residues. CDR3 in DNA: TGTGCCAGTAGTATCAAGCGGGATGGTACCGGGGAGCTGTTTTTT. Protein sequence: CASSIKRDGTGELFF.

This clone was found many times. The rearrangement uses TRBV28 and TRBJ2-1; 7 positions agree with TRBD2. The CDR3 consists of 16 residues. Germline CDR1 and CDR2: MDHEN and SYDVKM. Trimming at V came to 3 bases and at J to 4 bases, leaving 9 bases not matched to a gene. The CDR3 protein is CASSFWRLAEYNEQFF. The CDR3 coding sequence is TGTGCCAGCAGTTTTTGGCGGCTAGCGGAATACAATGAGCAGTTCTTC.